The 30 T cell receptor beta chains below all came from one sample that was sequenced in a study of memory CD4+ T cells and cytomegalovirus serostatus. Produced via immunoSEQ multiplex PCR; TCRdb's table is partial and in-frame only. The data show roughly 50,000 clones, just under 80% seen once. Single viable CD3+CD4+CD8-CD45RO+ cells were sorted as the memory CD4+ T cells. Sequencing used memory CD4+ T cells from blood. These receptors all stem from an adult in good health and CMV-seronegative.

The rearrangement joins TRBV5-1 to TRBJ2-3; TRBD2 agrees at 11 bases. V gave up 3 bases and J gave up 3 bases; unmatched junction bases: 0. This CDR3 spans 14 amino acids. Germline V gene data show CDR1 as SGHRS and CDR2 as YFSETQ. Here the CDR3 DNA reads TGCGCCAGCAGCTGGACTAGCGGGACAGATACGCAGTATTTT. This codes for CASSWTSGTDTQYF.

V and J are TRBV7-2 and TRBJ2-5; D may be TRBD2 (5 bases). This CDR3 spans 14 amino acids. From germline, CDR1 is SGHTA and CDR2 FQGNSA. V was shortened by 5 bases and J by 3 bases, with 13 bases between the two germline ends. In DNA, the CDR3 is TGTGCCAGCAGCCCTTCGGGGAAGGAAGAGACCCAGTACTTC. Protein product: CASSPSGKEETQYF.

The chain employs TRBV10-1 and TRBJ1-5; D gene unclear. CDR1 WNHNN and CDR2 SYGVQD come from the germline V gene (reference sequence). Trimming left V 6 bases short and J 5 bases short, with 5 bases between. This CDR3 has 11 amino acids. CDR3 coding DNA: TGCGCCAGCAGAATAGATCAGCCCCAGCATTTT. It is translated as CASRIDQPQHF.

This clone was seen more than once but under ten times. The genes are TRBV6-1 and TRBJ1-6; unclear D gene. Trimming removed 2 bases at V and 9 bases at J, with 14 bases between. The germline gives CDR1 MNHNS, CDR2 SASEGT. The CDR3 is 15 residues long. The CDR3 here is CASSEREGLSSPLHF. CDR3 bases: TGTGCCAGCAGTGAACGCGAGGGATTGAGTTCACCCCTCCACTTT.

CDR3 nucleotides: TGTGCCAGCAGGCTGAGGCTCGACACAGATACGCAGTATTTT. It codes for CASRLRLDTDTQYF. The chain links TRBV27 to TRBJ2-3, with no clear D. V lost 6 bases and J 2 bases, leaving 12 bases between the germline ends. This CDR3 is 14 amino acids long. The germline V gene has CDR1 MNHEY and CDR2 SMNVEV (reference sequence).

This chain links TRBV18 with TRBJ1-3; 7 positions agree with TRBD1. This CDR3 contains 16 residues. Germline CDR1 is KGHSH and CDR2 is LQKENI. Trimming at V came to 4 bases and at J to 0 bases, leaving 6 bases not matched to a gene. CDR3 DNA: TGTGCCAGCTCACGTACCGGGACAGTCTCTGGAAACACCATATATTTT. Translation gives CASSRTGTVSGNTIYF.

The rearrangement joins TRBV19 to TRBJ1-5; D is possibly TRBD1 (6 bases). CDR1 and CDR2 (germline): LNHDA, SQIVND (reference sequence). CDR3 length equals 15 residues. Trimming stripped 8 bases from V and 1 base from J, with 15 bases between. The CDR3 DNA reads as TGTGCCAGTTCGGTAGGGACAATAAGCAATCAGCCCCAGCATTTT. Its translation is CASSVGTISNQPQHF.

This chain connects TRBV5-6 to TRBJ2-6; D unresolved. CDR1 and CDR2 from the germline V gene are SGHDT and YYEEEE. CDR3 length equals 16 residues. V was clipped by 0 bases and J by 0 bases, with 7 bases between them. CDR3 bases: TGTGCCAGCAGCTTGGCCGCCACCTCTGGGGCCAACGTCCTGACTTTC. The encoded protein is CASSLAATSGANVLTF.

This clone was found once. The gene calls are TRBV19 and TRBJ1-2; D unclear. There are 13 residues in the CDR3. The ends were cut back, 3 bases at V and 6 bases at J, with 11 bases in the middle. Germline V gene data show CDR1 as LNHDA and CDR2 as SQIVND (reference sequence). CDR3 sequence (DNA): TGTGCCAGTAGTATTGAAAGGGTGAATGGCTACACCTTC. Translation: CASSIERVNGYTF.

This chain joins TRBV4-2 and TRBJ1-2; 10 nucleotides match TRBD1. Per germline, CDR1 LGHNA and CDR2 YNFKEQ. This CDR3 is built from 18 residues. Trimming cost V 0 bases and J 7 bases; bases outside gene matches: 14. In DNA, the CDR3 is TGTGCCAGCAGCCAAGATCAACCCGGGACAGGGGAGTCTAGTGGCTACACCTTC. It translates to CASSQDQPGTGESSGYTF.

V gene TRBV7-9 combines with J gene TRBJ1-1; D gene ambiguous. With 5 bases removed from V and 2 bases from J, the gap between germline ends came to 6 bases. CDR3 length: 12 amino acids. CDR1 and CDR2 (germline): SEHNR, FQNEAQ (reference sequence). This CDR3 is CASSPQNTEAFF. The CDR3 DNA sequence: TGTGCCAGCAGCCCTCAAAACACTGAAGCTTTCTTT.

Concerning this clone itself: The sample has other DNA sequences that encode this CDR3 too. The rearrangement links TRBV6-1 to TRBJ2-6, with D uncertain. The CDR3 is 15 amino acids. The germline gives CDR1 MNHNS, CDR2 SASEGT. Trimming took 4 bases from V and 0 from J, leaving 7 bases between them. The DNA of the CDR3 is TGTGCCAGCAGTGCAGGTCTCTCTGGGGCCAACGTCCTGACTTTC. The encoded protein is CASSAGLSGANVLTF.

The chain links TRBV27 to TRBJ1-6, with D possibly matching TRBD1 (5 bases). The CDR3 consists of 14 residues. The germline CDR1 and CDR2 sequences are MNHEY and SMNVEV (reference sequence). V was clipped by 0 bases and J by 9 bases, with 9 bases between them. The CDR3 DNA reads as TGTGCCAGCAGTTTATCAGGGGTTAGTTCACCCCTCCACTTT. Translation: CASSLSGVSSPLHF.

The V call is TRBV2, the J call TRBJ2-1; a weak D match, TRBD1 (7 bases). Germline V CDR1 and CDR2: SNHLY, FYNNEI. The CDR3 covers 16 residues. V lost 7 bases to trimming and J lost 2 bases, with 18 bases between them. This chain's CDR3 is CASKGSAGGPYNEQFF. CDR3 nucleotides: TGTGCCAGCAAAGGGTCGGCAGGGGGGCCCTACAATGAGCAGTTCTTC.

This chain uses TRBV5-4 with TRBJ2-7; D unresolved. The germline V and J ends were trimmed by 0 bases and 6 bases, with 10 bases remaining between them. The CDR3 extends over 13 amino acids. The V gene's germline CDR1 is SGHNT and CDR2 YYREEE (reference sequence). CDR3 region: CASSLDRSLEQYF. CDR3 sequence (DNA): TGTGCCAGCAGCTTGGACAGAAGTCTCGAGCAGTACTTC.

The chain couples TRBV6-1 to TRBJ1-2, with a weak D call TRBD1 (5 bases). Between the trimmed V and J ends, which lost 1 base and 6 bases, there was a span of 9 bases. This CDR3 spans 13 amino acids. Germline assignment: CDR1 MNHNS and CDR2 SASEGT. CDR3 coding DNA: TGTGCCAGCAGTGAAGTGTACAGGAATGGCTACACCTTC. It specifies CASSEVYRNGYTF.

The chain uses TRBV30 and TRBJ2-7; 11 nucleotides agree with TRBD2. The CDR3 sequence is 17 residues long. Germline values: CDR1 GTSNPN, CDR2 SVGIG (reference sequence). The J segment lost 2 bases and the V segment lost 0 bases, leaving 9 bases of the junction unmatched. The CDR3 here is CAWSVWTSGRGAYEQYF. The CDR3 DNA is TGTGCCTGGAGTGTGTGGACTAGCGGGCGGGGGGCCTACGAGCAGTACTTC.

This sequence joins TRBV7-9 and TRBJ1-1; tentatively, D is TRBD1 (5 bases). The CDR3 totals 14 residues. V lost 5 bases, J lost 1 base, and 11 bases lay in between. The germline V gene encodes CDR1 SEHNR and CDR2 FQNEAQ (reference sequence). CDR3 sequence: CASSRRTGNTEAFF. The DNA for the CDR3 is TGTGCCAGCAGCCGACGAACAGGGAACACTGAAGCTTTCTTT.

This clone was observed once. This chain uses TRBV5-4 with TRBJ2-1, with 9 bases aligning to TRBD1. Germline trimming cut 4 bases from V and 5 bases from J; bases unmatched to any gene: 10. The CDR3 has 16 amino acids. CDR1 SGHNT and CDR2 YYREEE come from the germline V gene (reference sequence). CDR3 coding DNA: TGTGCCAGCAGCCCGAGGGGACAGGGATGGGACAATGAGCAGTTCTTC. Protein product: CASSPRGQGWDNEQFF.

This chain uses TRBV4-1 with TRBJ1-1; D unclear. The CDR3 is 14 residues long. V dropped 6 bases and J dropped 0 bases, with 11 bases sitting between them. From germline, CDR1 is MGHRA and CDR2 YSYEKL. The CDR3 DNA sequence: TGCGCCAGCAGGAACCGCCTTATGAACACTGAAGCTTTCTTT. This codes for CASRNRLMNTEAFF.

The chain recombines TRBV7-9 with TRBJ1-1; 10 bases map to TRBD1. The germline V gene has CDR1 SEHNR and CDR2 FQNEAQ (reference sequence). This CDR3 is built from 17 residues. Trimming took 6 bases from V and 0 from J; bases not matched to a gene: 10. CDR3 loop: CASSPRTGGPMNTEAFF. DNA for the CDR3: TGTGCCAGCAGTCCTAGGACAGGGGGGCCCATGAACACTGAAGCTTTCTTT.

The J gene is TRBJ1-2, the V gene TRBV5-1; the match to TRBD1 covers 10 bases. The CDR3 is 14 amino acids. The ends lost 7 bases at V and 8 bases at J; junction bases unmatched: 11. Germline V gives CDR1 SGHRS, CDR2 YFSETQ. CDR3 in DNA: TGCGCCAGCTCTCCGGACAGGGGGTCCAGGGGCTACACCTTC. Translated: CASSPDRGSRGYTF.

The J gene is TRBJ1-1, the V gene TRBV6-6; the D is unclear. CDR1 is MNHNY and CDR2 is SVGAGI in the germline V gene (reference sequence). Trimming took off 5 bases at V and 5 bases at J, with 12 bases between the two ends. The CDR3 sequence is 13 residues long. The CDR3: CASSGWAATEAFF. Written as DNA, the CDR3 is TGTGCCAGCAGTGGCTGGGCGGCTACTGAAGCTTTCTTT.

This clone was seen a few times. The rearrangement uses TRBV19 and TRBJ1-5; D uncertain. The V and J ends lost 9 bases and 3 bases respectively, with 15 bases between them. The CDR3 has 14 residues. In germline, CDR1 is LNHDA, CDR2 SQIVND (reference sequence). Here the CDR3 DNA reads TGTGCCAGCAGACAACCCCGTATCAATCAGCCCCAGCATTTT. It codes for CASRQPRINQPQHF.

The chain is built from TRBV15 and TRBJ1-2; maybe TRBD1 (6 bases). The V gene lost 3 bases and the J gene lost 3 bases, with 14 bases spanning the gap. Germline-derived CDR1 and CDR2 are LNHNV and YYDKDF (reference sequence). There are 15 residues in the CDR3. CDR3: CATSRRQDLDYGYTF. The DNA of the CDR3 is TGTGCCACCAGCAGGCGACAGGACTTAGACTATGGCTACACCTTC.

This rearrangement joins TRBV6-1 to TRBJ1-3, with no clear D. V lost 6 bases, J lost 4 bases, and 16 bases lay in between. Germline assignment: CDR1 MNHNS and CDR2 SASEGT. The CDR3 extends over 15 amino acids. The CDR3 reads CASSPGSSGGNTIYF. CDR3 nucleotide sequence: TGTGCCAGCAGCCCCGGGAGCTCAGGAGGAAACACCATATATTTT.

The V and J genes are TRBV2 and TRBJ2-7; a weak D match, TRBD1 (6 bases). Trimming left V 7 bases short and J 6 bases short, with 16 bases between. Germline CDR1 reads SNHLY; CDR2 reads FYNNEI. This CDR3 contains 13 residues. CDR3 DNA: TGTGCCAGCACCCTCGGGACACCCCTCGAGCAGTACTTC. Residues: CASTLGTPLEQYF.

The chain has TRBV30 and TRBJ2-7; 10 nucleotides agree with TRBD2. CDR1 and CDR2 from the germline V gene are GTSNPN and SVGIG (reference sequence). Trimming removed 3 bases from V and 2 bases from J; junction bases left unmatched: 7. CDR3 length equals 15 residues. The CDR3 spells CAWSQGTSGTYEQYF. The CDR3 DNA is TGTGCCTGGAGCCAAGGCACTAGCGGGACCTACGAGCAGTACTTC.

The V call is TRBV7-2, the J call TRBJ2-3; 8 bases agree with TRBD2. V dropped 5 bases and J dropped 4; count of bases not matched to a gene: 8. This CDR3 has 15 amino acids. The V gene's germline CDR1 is SGHTA and CDR2 FQGNSA. The CDR3 region is CASSHPGGSPDTQYF. The CDR3 coding sequence is TGTGCCAGCAGCCACCCGGGAGGGTCCCCAGATACGCAGTATTTT.

This chain joins TRBV28 and TRBJ1-2; tentative D call: TRBD1 (5 bases). This CDR3 spans 15 amino acids. Trimming took off 6 bases at V and 7 bases at J, with 21 bases between the two ends. The germline CDR1 and CDR2 sequences are MDHEN and SYDVKM. The CDR3 reads CASSVSPGGVRGYTF. DNA of the CDR3: TGTGCCAGCAGCGTATCCCCGGGAGGGGTCCGTGGCTACACCTTC.